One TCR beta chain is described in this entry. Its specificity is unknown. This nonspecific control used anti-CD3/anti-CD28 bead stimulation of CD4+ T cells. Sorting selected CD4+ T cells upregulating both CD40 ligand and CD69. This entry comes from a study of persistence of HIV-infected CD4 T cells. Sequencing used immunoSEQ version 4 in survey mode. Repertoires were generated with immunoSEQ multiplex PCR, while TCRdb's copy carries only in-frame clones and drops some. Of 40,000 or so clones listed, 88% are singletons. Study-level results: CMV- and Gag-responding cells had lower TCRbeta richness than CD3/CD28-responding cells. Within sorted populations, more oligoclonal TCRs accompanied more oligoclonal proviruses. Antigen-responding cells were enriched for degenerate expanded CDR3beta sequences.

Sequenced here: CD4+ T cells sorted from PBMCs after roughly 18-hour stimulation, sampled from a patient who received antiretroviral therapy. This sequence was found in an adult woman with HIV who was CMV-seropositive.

CDR3 nucleotide sequence: TGCGCCAGCAGGGCTGGCTCTAGGGTTCAAGATACGCAGTATTTT. This codes for CASRAGSRVQDTQYF. The rearrangement joins TRBV5-1 to TRBJ2-3; D not certain. Between the trimmed V and J ends, which lost 5 bases and 5 bases, there was a span of 18 bases. The CDR3 has 15 residues. The germline CDR1 and CDR2 sequences are SGHRS and YFSETQ.